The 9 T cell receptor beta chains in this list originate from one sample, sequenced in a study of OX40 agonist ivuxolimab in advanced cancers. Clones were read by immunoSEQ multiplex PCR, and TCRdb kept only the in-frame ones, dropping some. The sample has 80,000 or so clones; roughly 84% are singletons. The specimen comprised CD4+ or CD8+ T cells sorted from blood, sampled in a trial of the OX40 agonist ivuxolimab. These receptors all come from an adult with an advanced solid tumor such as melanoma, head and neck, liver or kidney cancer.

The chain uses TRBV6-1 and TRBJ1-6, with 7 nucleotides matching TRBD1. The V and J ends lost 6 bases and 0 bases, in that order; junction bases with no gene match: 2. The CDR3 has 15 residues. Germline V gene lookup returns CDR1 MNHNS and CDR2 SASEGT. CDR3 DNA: TGTGCCAGCAGGACAGGGAGCTCCTATAATTCACCCCTCCACTTT. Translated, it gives CASRTGSSYNSPLHF.

The CDR3 sequence is CASSKGPITDTQYF. CDR3 nucleotides: TGCGCCAGCAGCAAAGGACCGATCACAGATACGCAGTATTTT. This rearrangement joins TRBV5-1 to TRBJ2-3, with D uncertain. Trimming shortened V by 4 bases and J by 2 bases, and 11 bases separated the two germline ends. The length of the CDR3 is 14 residues. The germline CDR1 and CDR2 sequences are SGHRS and YFSETQ.

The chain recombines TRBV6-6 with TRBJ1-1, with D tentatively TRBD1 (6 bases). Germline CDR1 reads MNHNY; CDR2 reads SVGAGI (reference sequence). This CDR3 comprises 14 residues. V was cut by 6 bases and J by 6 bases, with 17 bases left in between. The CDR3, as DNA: TGTGCCAGCAGGGTTAGGGGGAGTAATGCTGAAGCTTTCTTT. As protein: CASRVRGSNAEAFF.

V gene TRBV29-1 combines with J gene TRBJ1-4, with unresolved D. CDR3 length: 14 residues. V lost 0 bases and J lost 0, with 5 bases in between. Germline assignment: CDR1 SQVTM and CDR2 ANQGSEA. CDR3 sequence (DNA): TGCAGCGTTGAAGAGCCGACAACTAATGAAAAACTGTTTTTT. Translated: CSVEEPTTNEKLFF.

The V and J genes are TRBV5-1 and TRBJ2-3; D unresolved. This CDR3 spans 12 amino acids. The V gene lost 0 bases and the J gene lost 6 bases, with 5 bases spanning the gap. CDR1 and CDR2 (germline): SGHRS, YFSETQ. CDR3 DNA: TGCGCCAGCAGCTTGGGCTTTGATACGCAGTATTTT. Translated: CASSLGFDTQYF.

The CDR3 DNA reads TGTGCCAGCAGTACCCGGACAGGGACGGGCTACACCTTC. It encodes CASSTRTGTGYTF. The V gene is TRBV27, the J gene TRBJ1-2; TRBD1 matches at 8 bases. V trimming: 5 bases; J trimming: 8 bases; junction bases outside the gene matches: 7. This CDR3 comprises 13 residues. Germline V gives CDR1 MNHEY, CDR2 SMNVEV (reference sequence).

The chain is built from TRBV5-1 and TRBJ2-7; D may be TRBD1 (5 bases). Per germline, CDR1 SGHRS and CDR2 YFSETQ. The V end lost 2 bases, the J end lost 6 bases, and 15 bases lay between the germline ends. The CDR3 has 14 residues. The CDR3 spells CASSLDRARGEQYF. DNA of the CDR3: TGCGCCAGCAGCTTAGACCGAGCTAGGGGCGAGCAGTACTTC. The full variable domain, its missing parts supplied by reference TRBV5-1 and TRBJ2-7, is KAGVTQTPRYLIKTRGQQVTLSCSPISGHRSVSWYQQTPGQGLQFLFEYFSETQRNKGNFPGRFSGRQFSNSRSEMNVSTLELGDSALYLCASSLDRARGEQYFGPGTRLTVT.

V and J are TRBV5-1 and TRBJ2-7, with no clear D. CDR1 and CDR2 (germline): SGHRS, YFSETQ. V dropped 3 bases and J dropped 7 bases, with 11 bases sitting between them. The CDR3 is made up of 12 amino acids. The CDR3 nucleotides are TGCGCCAGCAGCTCCGGACGGCGGGAGCAGTACTTC. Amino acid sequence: CASSSGRREQYF.

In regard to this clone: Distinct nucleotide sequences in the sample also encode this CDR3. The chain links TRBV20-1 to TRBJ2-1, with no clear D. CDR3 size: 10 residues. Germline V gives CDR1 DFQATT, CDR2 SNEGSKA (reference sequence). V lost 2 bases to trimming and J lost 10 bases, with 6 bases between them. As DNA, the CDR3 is TGCAGTGCTAGAAAAGGGGAGCAGTTCTTC. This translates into CSARKGEQFF.